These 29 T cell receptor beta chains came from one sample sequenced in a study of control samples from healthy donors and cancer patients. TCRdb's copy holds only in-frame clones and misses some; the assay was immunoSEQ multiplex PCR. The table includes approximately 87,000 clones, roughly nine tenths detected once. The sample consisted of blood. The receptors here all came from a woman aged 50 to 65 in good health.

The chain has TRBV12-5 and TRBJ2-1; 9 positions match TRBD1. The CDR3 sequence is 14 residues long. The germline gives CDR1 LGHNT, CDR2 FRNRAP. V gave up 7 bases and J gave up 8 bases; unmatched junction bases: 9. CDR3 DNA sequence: TGTGCTAGTGTTTCGACAGGGGGTCCATATGAGCAGTTCTTC. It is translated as CASVSTGGPYEQFF.

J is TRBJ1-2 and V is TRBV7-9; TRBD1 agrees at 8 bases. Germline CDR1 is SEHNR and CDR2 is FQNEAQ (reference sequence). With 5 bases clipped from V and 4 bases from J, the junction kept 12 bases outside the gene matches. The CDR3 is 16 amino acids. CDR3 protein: CASSRLGGQGGYGYTF. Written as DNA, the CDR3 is TGTGCCAGCAGCCGATTAGGTGGACAGGGTGGCTATGGCTACACCTTC.

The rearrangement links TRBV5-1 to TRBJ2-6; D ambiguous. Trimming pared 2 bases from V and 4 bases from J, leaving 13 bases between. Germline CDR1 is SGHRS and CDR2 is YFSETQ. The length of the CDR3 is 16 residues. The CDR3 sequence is CASSLGLPGGANVLTF. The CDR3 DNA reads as TGCGCCAGCAGCTTAGGGTTACCAGGAGGGGCCAACGTCCTGACTTTC.

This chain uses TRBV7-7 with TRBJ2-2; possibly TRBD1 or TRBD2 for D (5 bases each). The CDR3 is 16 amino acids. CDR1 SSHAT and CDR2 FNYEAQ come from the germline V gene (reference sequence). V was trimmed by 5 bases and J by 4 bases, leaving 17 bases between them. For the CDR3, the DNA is TGTGCCAGCAGCCCCGGGGAGAGGGGTCGCACCGGGGAGCTGTTTTTT. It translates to CASSPGERGRTGELFF.

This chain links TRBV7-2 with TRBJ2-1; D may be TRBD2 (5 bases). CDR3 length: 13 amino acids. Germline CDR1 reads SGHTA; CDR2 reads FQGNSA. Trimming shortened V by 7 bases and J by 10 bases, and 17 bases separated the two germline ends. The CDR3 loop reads CASNSMRVGEQFF. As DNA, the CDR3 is TGTGCCAGCAACTCCATGCGGGTAGGCGAGCAGTTCTTC.

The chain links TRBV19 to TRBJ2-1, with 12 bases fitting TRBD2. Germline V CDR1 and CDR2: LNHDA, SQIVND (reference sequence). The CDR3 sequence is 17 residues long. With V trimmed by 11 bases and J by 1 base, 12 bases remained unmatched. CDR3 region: CASKELAGGQSYNEQFF. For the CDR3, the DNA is TGTGCCTCTAAGGAACTAGCGGGGGGTCAATCCTACAATGAGCAGTTCTTC. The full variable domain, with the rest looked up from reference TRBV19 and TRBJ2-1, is DGGITQSPKYLFRKEGQNVTLSCEQNLNHDAMYWYRQDPGQGLRLIYYSQIVNDFQKGDIAEGYSVSREKKESFPLTVTSAQKNPTAFYLCASKELAGGQSYNEQFFGPGTRLTVL.

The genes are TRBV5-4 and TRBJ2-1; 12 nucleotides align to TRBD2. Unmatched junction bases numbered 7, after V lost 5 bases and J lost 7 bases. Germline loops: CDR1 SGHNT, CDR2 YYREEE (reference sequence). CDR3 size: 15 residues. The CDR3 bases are TGTGCCAGCAGAGCCGGGACTAGCGGGTTGAATGAGCAGTTCTTC. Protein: CASRAGTSGLNEQFF.

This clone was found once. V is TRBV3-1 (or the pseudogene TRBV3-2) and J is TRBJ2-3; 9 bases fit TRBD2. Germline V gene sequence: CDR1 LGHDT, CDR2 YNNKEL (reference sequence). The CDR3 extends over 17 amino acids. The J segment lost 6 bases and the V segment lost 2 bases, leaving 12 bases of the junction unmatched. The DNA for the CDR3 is TGTGCCAGCAGCCAAATCTCGTGGCGGGAGGGCCCGGATACGCAGTATTTT. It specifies CASSQISWREGPDTQYF.

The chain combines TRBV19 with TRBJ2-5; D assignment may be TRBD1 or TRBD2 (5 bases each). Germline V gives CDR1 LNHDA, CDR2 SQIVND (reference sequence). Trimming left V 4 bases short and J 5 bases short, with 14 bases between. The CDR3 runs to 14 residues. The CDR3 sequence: CASSTNRGRETQYF. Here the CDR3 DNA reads TGTGCCAGTAGTACGAACCGGGGCCGGGAGACCCAGTACTTC.

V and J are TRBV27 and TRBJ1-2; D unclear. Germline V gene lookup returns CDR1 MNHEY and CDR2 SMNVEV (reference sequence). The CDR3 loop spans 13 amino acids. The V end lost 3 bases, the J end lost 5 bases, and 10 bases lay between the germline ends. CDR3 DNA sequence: TGTGCCAGCAGTTTTGGTACAGAGTATGGCTACACCTTC. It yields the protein CASSFGTEYGYTF.

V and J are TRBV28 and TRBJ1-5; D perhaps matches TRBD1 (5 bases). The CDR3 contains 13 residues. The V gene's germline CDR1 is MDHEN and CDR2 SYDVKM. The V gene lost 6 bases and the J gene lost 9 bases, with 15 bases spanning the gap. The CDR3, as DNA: TGTGCCAGCAGACTAAGGGGCACAAGGCCCCAGCATTTT. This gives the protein CASRLRGTRPQHF. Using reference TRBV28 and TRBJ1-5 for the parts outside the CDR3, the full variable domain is DVKVTQSSRYLVKRTGEKVFLECVQDMDHENMFWYRQDPGLGLRLIYFSYDVKMKEKGDIPEGYSVSREKKERFSLILESASTNQTSMYLCASRLRGTRPQHFGDGTRLSIL.

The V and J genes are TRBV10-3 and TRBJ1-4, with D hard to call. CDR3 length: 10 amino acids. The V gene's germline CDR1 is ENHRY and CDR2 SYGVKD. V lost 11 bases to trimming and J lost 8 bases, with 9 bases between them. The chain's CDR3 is CASGEEKLFF. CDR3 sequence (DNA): TGTGCCTCCGGGGAGGAAAAACTGTTTTTT.

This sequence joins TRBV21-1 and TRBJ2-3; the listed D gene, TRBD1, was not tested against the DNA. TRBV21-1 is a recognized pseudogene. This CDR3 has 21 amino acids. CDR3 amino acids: CASSNPNSTEPTGTGTDTQYF. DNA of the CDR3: TGTGCCAGCAGCAACCCCAACTCCACAGAACCGACAGGGACGGGCACAGATACGCAGTATTTT.

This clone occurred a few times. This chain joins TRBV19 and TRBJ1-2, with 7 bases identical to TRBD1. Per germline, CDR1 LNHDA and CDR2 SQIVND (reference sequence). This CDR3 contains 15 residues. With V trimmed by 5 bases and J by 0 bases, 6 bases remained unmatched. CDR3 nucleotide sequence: TGTGCCAGTAGTCCCGGGGACAGCTCTAACTATGGCTACACCTTC. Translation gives CASSPGDSSNYGYTF.

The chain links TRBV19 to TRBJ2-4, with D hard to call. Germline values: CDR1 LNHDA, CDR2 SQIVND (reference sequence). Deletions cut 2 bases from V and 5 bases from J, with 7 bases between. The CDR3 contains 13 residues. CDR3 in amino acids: CASSITFQNIQYF. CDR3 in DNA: TGTGCCAGTAGTATAACGTTCCAAAACATTCAGTACTTC.

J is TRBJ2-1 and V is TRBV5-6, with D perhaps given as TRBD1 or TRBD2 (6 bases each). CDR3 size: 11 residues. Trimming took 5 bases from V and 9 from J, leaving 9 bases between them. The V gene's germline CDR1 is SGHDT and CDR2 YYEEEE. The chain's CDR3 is CASSRGAEQFF. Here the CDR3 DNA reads TGTGCCAGCAGTAGGGGGGCTGAGCAGTTCTTC.

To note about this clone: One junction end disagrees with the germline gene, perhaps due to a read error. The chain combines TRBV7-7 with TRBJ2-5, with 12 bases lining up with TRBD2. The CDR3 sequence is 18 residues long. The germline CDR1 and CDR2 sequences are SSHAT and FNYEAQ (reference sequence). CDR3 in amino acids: CASSPETSGRNLQETQYF. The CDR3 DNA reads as TGTGCTAGCAGCCCGGAGACTAGCGGGAGAAACCTCCAAGAGACCCAGTACTTC.

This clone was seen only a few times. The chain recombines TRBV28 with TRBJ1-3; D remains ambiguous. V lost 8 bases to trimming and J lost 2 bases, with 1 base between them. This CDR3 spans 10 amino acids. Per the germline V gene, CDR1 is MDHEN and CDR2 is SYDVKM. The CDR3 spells CASAGNTIYF. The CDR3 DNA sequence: TGTGCCAGCGCTGGAAACACCATATATTTT.

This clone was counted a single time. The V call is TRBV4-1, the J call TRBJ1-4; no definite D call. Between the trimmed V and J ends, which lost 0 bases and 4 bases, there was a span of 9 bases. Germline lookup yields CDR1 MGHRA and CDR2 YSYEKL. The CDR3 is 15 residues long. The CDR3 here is CASSQDSGGNEKLFF. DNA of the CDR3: TGCGCCAGCAGCCAAGATAGCGGCGGTAATGAAAAACTGTTTTTT.

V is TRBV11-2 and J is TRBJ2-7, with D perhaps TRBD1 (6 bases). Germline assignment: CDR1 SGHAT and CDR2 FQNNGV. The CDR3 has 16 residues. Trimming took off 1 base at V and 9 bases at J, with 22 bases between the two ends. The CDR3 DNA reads TGTGCCAGCAGCTTAGCGGGACACCTATTGTCGAGGGGGCAGTACTTC. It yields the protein CASSLAGHLLSRGQYF.

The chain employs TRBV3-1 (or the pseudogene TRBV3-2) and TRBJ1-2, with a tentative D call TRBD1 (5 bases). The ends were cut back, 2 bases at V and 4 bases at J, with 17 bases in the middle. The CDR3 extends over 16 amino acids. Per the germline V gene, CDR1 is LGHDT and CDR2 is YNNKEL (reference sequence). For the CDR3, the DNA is TGTGCCAGCAGCCAACCAGACAATAGGGGCCCCTATGGCTACACCTTC. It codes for CASSQPDNRGPYGYTF.

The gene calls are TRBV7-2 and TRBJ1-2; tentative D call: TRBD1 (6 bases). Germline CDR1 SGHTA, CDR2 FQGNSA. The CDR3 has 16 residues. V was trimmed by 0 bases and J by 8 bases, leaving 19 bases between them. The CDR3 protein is CASSLAHRERRGGYTF. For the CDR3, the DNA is TGTGCCAGCAGCTTAGCTCACAGGGAGAGAAGAGGCGGCTACACCTTC. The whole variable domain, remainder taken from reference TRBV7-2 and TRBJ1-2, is GAGVSQSPSNKVTEKGKDVELRCDPISGHTALYWYRQSLGQGLEFLIYFQGNSAPDKSGLPSDRFSAERTGGSVSTLTIQRTQQEDSAVYLCASSLAHRERRGGYTFGSGTRLTVV.

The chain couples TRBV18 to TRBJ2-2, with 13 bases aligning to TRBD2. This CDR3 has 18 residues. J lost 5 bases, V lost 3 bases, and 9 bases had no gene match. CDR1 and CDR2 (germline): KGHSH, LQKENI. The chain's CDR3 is CASSPGLAGLMVTGELFF. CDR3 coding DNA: TGTGCCAGCTCACCGGGACTAGCGGGACTAATGGTAACCGGGGAGCTGTTTTTT.

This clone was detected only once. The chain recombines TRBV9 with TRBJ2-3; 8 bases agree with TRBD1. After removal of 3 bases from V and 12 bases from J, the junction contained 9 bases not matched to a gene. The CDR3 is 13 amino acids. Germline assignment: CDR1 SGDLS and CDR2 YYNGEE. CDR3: CASSAEWTGRQYF. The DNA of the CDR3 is TGTGCCAGCAGCGCCGAATGGACAGGGCGTCAGTATTTT.

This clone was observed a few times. Here the CDR3 reads CASSVQGTSGNTIYF. The CDR3 DNA reads TGTGCCAGCAGCGTACAGGGGACCTCTGGAAACACCATATATTTT. V and J are TRBV9 and TRBJ1-3; maybe TRBD1 (6 bases). The germline V gene encodes CDR1 SGDLS and CDR2 YYNGEE. Between the trimmed V and J ends, which lost 1 base and 0 bases, there was a span of 8 bases. The CDR3 is 15 residues long.

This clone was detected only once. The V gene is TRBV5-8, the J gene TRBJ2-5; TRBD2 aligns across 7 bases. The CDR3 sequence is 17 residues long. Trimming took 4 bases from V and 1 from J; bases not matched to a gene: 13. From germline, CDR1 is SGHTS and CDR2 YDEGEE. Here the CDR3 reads CASSESPPSGAQETQYF. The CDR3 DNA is TGTGCCAGCAGCGAAAGTCCCCCCAGCGGGGCCCAAGAGACCCAGTACTTC.

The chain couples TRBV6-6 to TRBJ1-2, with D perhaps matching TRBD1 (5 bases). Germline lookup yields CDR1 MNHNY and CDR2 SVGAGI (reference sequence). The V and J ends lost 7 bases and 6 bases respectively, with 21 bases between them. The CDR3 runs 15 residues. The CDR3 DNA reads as TGTGCCAGCATCGAGACAGCGAGTGTACCCCATGGCTACACCTTC. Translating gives CASIETASVPHGYTF.

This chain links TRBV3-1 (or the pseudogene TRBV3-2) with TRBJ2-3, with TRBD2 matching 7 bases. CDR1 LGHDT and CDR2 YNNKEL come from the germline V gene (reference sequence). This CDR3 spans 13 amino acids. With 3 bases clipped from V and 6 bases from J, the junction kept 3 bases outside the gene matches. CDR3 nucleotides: TGTGCCAGCAGCCAGCGGGAGTATGATACGCAGTATTTT. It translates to CASSQREYDTQYF.

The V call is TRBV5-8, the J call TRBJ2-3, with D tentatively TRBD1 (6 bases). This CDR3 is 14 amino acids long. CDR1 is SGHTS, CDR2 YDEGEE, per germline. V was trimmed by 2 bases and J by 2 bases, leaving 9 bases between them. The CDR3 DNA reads TGTGCCAGCAGCTTTTGGACAGTCACAGATACGCAGTATTTT. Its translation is CASSFWTVTDTQYF.